This T cell receptor (beta chain) was sequenced for a study of response to subunit inactivated influenza vaccine. Remarks on this clonotype: Its specificity is unknown.

General study points: After each seasonal influenza vaccination, few new T cells are recruited, the authors suggested.

TCRdb processed the RT-PCR reads anew with MiXCR; each CDR3 protein has one entry. The sample lists hundreds of thousands of distinct CDR3 sequences, around 15% occurring once. The source of this sequence is a man over 45 who received an inactivated influenza vaccine. The specimen comprised PBMCs from blood, sampled around two weeks before vaccination.

The CDR3 bases are TGCAGTGCTAGAGATTGGCAGGGGAACACTGAAGCTTTCTTT. Residues: CSARDWQGNTEAFF. V and J are TRBV20-1 and TRBJ1-1; TRBD1 might be the D (5 bases). This CDR3 region has 14 residues. V was clipped by 0 bases and J by 1 base, with 9 bases between them. The germline V gene has CDR1 DFQATT and CDR2 SNEGSKA (reference sequence).